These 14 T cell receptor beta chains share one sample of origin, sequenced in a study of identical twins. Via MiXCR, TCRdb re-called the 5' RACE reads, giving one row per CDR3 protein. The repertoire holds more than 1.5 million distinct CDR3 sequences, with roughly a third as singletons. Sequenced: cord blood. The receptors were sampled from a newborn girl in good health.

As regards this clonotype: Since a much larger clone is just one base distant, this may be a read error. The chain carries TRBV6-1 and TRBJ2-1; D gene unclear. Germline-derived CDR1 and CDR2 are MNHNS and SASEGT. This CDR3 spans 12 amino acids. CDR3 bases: TGTGCCAGCAGTGACGCCTACAATGAGGAGTTCTTC. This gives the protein CASSDAYNEEFF.

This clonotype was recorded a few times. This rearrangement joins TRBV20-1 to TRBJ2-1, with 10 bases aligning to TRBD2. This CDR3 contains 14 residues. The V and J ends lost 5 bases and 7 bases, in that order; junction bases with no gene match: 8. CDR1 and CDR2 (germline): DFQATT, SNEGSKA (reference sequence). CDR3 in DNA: TGCAGTGCTTTCCTAGCGGGAGTATCAAATGAGCAGTTCTTC. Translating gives CSAFLAGVSNEQFF.

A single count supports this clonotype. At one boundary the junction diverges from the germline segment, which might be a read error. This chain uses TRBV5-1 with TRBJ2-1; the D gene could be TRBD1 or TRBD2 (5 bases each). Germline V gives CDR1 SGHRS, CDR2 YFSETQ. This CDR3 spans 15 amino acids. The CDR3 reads CASSLAGRNYNKQFF. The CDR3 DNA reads TGCGCCAGCAGCTTGGCGGGACGGAATTACAATAAGCAGTTCTTC.

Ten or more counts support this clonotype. CDR3 protein: CASSPPGLLLTDTQYF. Written as DNA, the CDR3 is TGCGCCAGCAGCCCACCGGGACTATTGCTCACAGATACGCAGTATTTT. The genes are TRBV5-1 and TRBJ2-3; 7 bases align to TRBD2. Germline CDR1 is SGHRS and CDR2 is YFSETQ. V lost 4 bases to trimming and J lost 2 bases; unmatched junction nucleotides: 10. This CDR3 is built from 16 residues.

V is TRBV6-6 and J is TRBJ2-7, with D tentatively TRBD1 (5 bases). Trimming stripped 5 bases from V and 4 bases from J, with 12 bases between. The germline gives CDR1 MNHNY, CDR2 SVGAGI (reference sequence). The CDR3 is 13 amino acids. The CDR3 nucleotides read TGTGCCAGCAGTCCCAGGGTGAAGTACGAGCAGTACTTC. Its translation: CASSPRVKYEQYF.

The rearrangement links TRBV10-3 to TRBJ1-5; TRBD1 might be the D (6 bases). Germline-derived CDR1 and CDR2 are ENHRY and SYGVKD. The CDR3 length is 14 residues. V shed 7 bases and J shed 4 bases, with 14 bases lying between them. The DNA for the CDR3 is TGTGCCATCAAAAGGGCAGGGGAGAATCAGCCCCAGCATTTT. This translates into CAIKRAGENQPQHF.

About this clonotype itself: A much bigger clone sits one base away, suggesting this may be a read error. CDR3 region: CASSYGRSSYNEQYF. CDR3 DNA: TGTGCCAGCAGTTACGGGCGGAGCTCCTACAATGAGCAGTACTTC. This chain links TRBV6-5 with TRBJ2-1, with D unresolved. Judging by the DNA end, TRBJ2-7 fits better; the J call may be wrong. Germline V CDR1 and CDR2: MNHEY, SVGAGI. This CDR3 contains 15 residues.

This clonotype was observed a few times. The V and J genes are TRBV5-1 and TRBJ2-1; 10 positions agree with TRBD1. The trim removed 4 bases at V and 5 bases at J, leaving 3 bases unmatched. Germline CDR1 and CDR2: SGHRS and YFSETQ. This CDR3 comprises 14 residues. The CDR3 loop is CASSRDRGNNEQFF. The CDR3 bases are TGCGCCAGCAGCCGGGACAGGGGAAACAATGAGCAGTTCTTC.

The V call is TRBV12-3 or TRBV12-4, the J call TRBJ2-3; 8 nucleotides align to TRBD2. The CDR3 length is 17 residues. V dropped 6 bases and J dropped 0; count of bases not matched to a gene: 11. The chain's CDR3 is CASSLKLLAASTDTQYF. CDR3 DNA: TGTGCCAGCAGCCTAAAGTTACTAGCGGCTAGCACAGATACGCAGTATTTT.

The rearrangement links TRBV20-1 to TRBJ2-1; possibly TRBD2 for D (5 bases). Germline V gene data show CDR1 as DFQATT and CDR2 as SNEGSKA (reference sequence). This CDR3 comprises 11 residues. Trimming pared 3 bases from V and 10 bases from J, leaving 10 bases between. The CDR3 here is CSASVEGEQFF. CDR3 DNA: TGCAGTGCTAGCGTCGAGGGCGAGCAGTTCTTC.

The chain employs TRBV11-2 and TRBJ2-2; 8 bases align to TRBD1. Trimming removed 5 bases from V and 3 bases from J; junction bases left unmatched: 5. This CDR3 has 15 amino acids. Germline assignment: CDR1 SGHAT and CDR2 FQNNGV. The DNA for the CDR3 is TGTGCCAGCAGCCTGGGACAGGTCTACACCGGGGAGCTGTTTTTT. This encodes CASSLGQVYTGELFF. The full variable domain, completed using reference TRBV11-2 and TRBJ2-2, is EAGVAQSPRYKIIEKRQSVAFWCNPISGHATLYWYQQILGQGPKLLIQFQNNGVVDDSQLPKDRFSAERLKGVDSTLKIQPAKLEDSAVYLCASSLGQVYTGELFFGEGSRLTVL.

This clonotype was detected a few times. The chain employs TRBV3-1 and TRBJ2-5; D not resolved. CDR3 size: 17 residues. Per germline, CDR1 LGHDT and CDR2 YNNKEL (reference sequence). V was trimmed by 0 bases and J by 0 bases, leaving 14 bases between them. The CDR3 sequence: CASSQERRRMYQETQYF. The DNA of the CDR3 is TGTGCCAGCAGCCAAGAGAGGAGACGGATGTACCAAGAGACCCAGTACTTC.

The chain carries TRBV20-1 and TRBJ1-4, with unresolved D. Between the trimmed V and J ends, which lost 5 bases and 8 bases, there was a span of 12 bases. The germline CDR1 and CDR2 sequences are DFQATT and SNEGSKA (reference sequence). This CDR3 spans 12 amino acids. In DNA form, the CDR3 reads TGCAGTGCTCAAGCTAGCGGCGAAAAACTGTTTTTT. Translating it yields CSAQASGEKLFF.

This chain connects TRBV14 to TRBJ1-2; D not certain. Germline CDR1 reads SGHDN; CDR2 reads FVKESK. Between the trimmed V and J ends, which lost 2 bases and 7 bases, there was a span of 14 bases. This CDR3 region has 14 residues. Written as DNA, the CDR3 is TGTGCCAGCAGCCAAAGTCCCGGCTATCGTGGCTACACCTTC. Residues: CASSQSPGYRGYTF.